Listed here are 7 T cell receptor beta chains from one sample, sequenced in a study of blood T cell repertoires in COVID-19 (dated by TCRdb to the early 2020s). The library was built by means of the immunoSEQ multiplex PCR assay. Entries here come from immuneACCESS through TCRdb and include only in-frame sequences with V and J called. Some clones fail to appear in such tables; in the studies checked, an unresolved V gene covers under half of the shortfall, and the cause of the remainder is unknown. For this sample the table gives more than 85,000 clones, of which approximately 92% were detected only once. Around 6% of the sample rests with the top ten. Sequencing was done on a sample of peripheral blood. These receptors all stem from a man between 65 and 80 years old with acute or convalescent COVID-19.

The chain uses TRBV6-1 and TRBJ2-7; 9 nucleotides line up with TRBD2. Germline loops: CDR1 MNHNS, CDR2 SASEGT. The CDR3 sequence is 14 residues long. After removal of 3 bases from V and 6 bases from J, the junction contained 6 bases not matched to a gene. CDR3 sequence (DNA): TGTGCCAGCAGTGACGGGACTAGCCTTCTCGAGCAGTACTTC. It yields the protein CASSDGTSLLEQYF.

CDR3 sequence: CASSYATERGGYTF. In DNA, the CDR3 is TGTGCCAGCAGTTACGCCACAGAGCGGGGTGGCTACACCTTC. This rearrangement joins TRBV6-6 to TRBJ1-2; no firm D call. V lost 2 bases and J 7 bases, leaving 14 bases between the germline ends. The germline CDR1 and CDR2 sequences are MNHNY and SVGAGI (reference sequence). The CDR3 is made up of 14 amino acids.

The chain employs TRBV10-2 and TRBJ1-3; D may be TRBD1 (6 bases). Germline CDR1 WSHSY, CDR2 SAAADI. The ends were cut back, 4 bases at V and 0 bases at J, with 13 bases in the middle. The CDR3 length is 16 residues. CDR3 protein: CASSGSTGSSGNTIYF. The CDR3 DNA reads TGCGCCAGCAGTGGATCCACAGGGAGCTCTGGAAACACCATATATTTT.

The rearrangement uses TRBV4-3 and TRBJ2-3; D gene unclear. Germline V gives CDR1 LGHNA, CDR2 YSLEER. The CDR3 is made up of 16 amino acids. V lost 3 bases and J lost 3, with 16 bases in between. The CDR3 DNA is TGCGCCAGCAGCCATCTCTTGCCGGGTGGAACAGATACGCAGTATTTT. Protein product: CASSHLLPGGTDTQYF.

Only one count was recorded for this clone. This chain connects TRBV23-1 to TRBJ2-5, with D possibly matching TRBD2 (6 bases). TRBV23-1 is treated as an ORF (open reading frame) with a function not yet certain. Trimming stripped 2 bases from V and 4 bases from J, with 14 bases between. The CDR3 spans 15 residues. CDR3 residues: CASSQPQGGGETQYF. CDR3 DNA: TGCGCCAGCAGTCAACCTCAGGGAGGAGGAGAGACCCAGTACTTC.

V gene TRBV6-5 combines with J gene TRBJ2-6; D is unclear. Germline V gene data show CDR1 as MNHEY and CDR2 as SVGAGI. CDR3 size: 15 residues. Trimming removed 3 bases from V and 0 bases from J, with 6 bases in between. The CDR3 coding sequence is TGTGCCAGCAGTTATTTAGCCTCTGGGGCCAACGTCCTGACTTTC. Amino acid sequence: CASSYLASGANVLTF.

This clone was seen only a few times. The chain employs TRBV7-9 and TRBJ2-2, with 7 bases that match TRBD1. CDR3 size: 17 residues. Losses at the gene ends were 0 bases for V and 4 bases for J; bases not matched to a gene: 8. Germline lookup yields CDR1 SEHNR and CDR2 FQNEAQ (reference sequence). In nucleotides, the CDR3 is TGTGCCAGCAGCTTAGCGTTAGGGGGCGGAATCACCGGGGAGCTGTTTTTT. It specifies CASSLALGGGITGELFF.